This entry concerns a single T cell receptor beta chain. No antigen is known for it. Trimming left V 5 bases short and J 8 bases short, with 12 bases between. CDR3 length: 12 amino acids. CDR1 is MNHEY and CDR2 is SVGAGI in the germline V gene. A multiplex PCR was run with 60 Vbeta primers and 13 Jbeta primers. Sequenced by immunoSEQ multiplex PCR; TCRdb stores in-frame clones only, minus some. The sample table includes 75,000 to 80,000 clones. The data derive from a study of cytomegalovirus exposure and HLA in healthy donors. Study context: Out of about 410 genotyped donors, about 76% belonged to the Caucasian-associated ancestry cluster.

Regarding the study as a whole: In a later analysis, most CMV-associated TCR beta chains appeared HLA-restricted.

Sequenced: PBMCs. The source is a man aged 18 to 29 in good health and CMV-seropositive. The chain employs TRBV6-5 and TRBJ1-1; possible D gene TRBD1, 6 bases. The CDR3 sequence is CASSHRTEEAFF. The DNA for the CDR3 is TGTGCCAGCAGTCACAGGACAGAAGAAGCTTTCTTT.